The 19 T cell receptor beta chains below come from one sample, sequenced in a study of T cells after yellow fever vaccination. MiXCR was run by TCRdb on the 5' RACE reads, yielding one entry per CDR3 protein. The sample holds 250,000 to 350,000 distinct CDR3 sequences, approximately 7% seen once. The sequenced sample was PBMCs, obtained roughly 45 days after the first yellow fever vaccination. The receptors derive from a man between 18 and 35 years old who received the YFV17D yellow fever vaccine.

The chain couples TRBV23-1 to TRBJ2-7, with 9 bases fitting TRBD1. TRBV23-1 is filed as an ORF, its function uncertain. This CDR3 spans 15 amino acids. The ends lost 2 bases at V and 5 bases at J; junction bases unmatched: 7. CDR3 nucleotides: TGCGCCAGCAGTCAAACCAGGACAGGGGAGGACGAGCAGTACGTC. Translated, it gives CASSQTRTGEDEQYV.

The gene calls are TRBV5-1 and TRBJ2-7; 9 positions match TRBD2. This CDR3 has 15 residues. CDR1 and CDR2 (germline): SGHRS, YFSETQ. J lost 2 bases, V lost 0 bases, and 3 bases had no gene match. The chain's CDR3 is CASSLGASGAYEQYF. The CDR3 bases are TGCGCCAGCAGCTTGGGGGCTAGCGGGGCCTACGAGCAGTACTTC.

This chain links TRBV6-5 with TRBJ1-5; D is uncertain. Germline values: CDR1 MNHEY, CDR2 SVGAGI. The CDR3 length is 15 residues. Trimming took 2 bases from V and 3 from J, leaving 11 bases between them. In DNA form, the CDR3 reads TGTGCCAGCAGTTACCGACTGGGTCCCAATCAGCCCCAGCATTTT. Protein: CASSYRLGPNQPQHF.

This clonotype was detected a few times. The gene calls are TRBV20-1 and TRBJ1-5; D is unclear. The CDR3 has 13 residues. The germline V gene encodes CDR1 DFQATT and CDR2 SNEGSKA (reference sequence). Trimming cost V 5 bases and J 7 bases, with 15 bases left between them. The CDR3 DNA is TGCAGTGCTGCTTCGGACTTAAACCAGCCCCAGCATTTT. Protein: CSAASDLNQPQHF.

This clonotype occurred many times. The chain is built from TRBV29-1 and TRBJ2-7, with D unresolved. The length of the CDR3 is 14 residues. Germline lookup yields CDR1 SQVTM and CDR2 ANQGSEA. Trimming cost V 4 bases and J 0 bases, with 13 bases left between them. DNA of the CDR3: TGCAGCGTTGGTGGAAGGACGGGCTCCTACGAGCAGTACTTC. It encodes CSVGGRTGSYEQYF.

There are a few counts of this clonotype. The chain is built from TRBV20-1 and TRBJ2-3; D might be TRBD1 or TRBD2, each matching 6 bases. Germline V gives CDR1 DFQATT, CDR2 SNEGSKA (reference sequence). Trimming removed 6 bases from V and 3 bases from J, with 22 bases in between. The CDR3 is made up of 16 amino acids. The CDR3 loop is CSASPPTGTSTDTQYF. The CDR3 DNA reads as TGCAGTGCCTCCCCCCCCACAGGGACTTCGACAGATACGCAGTATTTT.

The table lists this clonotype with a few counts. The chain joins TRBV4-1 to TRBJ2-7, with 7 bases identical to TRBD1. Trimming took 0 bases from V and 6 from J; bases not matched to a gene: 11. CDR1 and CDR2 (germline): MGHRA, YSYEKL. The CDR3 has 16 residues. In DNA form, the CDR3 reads TGCGCCAGCAGCCAAGAGCCGCCAATCAGGGGGAGCGAGCAGTACTTC. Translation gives CASSQEPPIRGSEQYF.

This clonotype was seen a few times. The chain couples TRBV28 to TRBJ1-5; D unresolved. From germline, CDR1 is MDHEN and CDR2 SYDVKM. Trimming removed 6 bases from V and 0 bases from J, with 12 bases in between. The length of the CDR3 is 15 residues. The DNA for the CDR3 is TGTGCCAGCAGCCTCGAGACGTATAGCAATCAGCCCCAGCATTTT. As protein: CASSLETYSNQPQHF.

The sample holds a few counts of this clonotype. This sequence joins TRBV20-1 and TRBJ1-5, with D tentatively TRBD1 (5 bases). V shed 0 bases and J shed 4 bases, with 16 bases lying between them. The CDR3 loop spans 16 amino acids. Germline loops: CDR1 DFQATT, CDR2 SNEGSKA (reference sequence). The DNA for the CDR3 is TGCAGTGCTAGAGAGGCGCCGGGGGGTGGTAATCAGCCCCAGCATTTT. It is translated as CSAREAPGGGNQPQHF.

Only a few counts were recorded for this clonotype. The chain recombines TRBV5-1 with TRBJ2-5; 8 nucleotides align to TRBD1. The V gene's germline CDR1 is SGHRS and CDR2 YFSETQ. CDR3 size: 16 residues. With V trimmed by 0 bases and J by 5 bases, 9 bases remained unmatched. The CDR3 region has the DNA TGCGCCAGCAGCTTGGAGCCAGGGGGCGCAGCGGAGACCCAGTACTTC. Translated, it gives CASSLEPGGAAETQYF.

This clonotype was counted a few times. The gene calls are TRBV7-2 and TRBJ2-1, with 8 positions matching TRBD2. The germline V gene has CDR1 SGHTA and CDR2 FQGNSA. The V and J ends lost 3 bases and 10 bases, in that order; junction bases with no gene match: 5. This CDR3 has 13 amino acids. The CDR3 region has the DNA TGTGCCAGCAGCTTTAGCGAGCGGGGGGAGCAGTTCTTC. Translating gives CASSFSERGEQFF.

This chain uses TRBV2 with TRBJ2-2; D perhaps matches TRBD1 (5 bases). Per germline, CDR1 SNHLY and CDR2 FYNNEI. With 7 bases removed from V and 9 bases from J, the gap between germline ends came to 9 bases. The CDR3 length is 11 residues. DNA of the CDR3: TGTGCCAGCACCTTGGACAGGGAGCTGTTTTTT. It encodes CASTLDRELFF.

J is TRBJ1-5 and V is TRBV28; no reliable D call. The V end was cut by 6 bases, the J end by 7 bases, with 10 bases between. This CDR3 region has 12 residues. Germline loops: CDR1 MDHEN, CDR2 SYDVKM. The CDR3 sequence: CASREGGQPQHF. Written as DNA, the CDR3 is TGTGCCAGCAGGGAGGGAGGGCAGCCCCAGCATTTT.

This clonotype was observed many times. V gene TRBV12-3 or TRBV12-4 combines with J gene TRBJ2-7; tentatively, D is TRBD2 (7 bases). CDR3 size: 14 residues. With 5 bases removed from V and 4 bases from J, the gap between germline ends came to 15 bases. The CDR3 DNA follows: TGTGCCAGCAGTCCTACAAAGGGGGGGTACGAGCAGTACTTC. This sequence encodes CASSPTKGGYEQYF.

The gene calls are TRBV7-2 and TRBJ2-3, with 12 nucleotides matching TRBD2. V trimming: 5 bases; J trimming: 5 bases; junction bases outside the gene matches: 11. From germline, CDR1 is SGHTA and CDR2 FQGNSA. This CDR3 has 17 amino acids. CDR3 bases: TGTGCCAGCAGCAACGGACTAGCGGGGCCCCTGAGAGATACGCAGTATTTT. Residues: CASSNGLAGPLRDTQYF.

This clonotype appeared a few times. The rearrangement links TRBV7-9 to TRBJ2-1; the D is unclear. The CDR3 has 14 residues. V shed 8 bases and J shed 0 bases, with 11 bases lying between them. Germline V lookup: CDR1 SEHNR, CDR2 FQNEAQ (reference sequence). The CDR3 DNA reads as TGTGCCAGCGACGCTGATAGCTCCTACAATGAGCAGTTCTTC. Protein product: CASDADSSYNEQFF.

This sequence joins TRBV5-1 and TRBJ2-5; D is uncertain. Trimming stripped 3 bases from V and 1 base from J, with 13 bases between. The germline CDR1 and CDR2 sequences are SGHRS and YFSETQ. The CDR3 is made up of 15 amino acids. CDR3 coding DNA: TGCGCCAGCAGCTCAGGATGGACCTCCCAAGAGACCCAGTACTTC. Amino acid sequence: CASSSGWTSQETQYF.

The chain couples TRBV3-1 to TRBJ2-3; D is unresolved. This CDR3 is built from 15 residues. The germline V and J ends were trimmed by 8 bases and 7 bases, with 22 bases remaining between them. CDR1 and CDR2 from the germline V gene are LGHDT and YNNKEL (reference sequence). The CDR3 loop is CASCKQVQSSHTQYF. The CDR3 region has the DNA TGTGCCAGCTGCAAGCAGGTCCAATCTTCACATACGCAGTATTTT.

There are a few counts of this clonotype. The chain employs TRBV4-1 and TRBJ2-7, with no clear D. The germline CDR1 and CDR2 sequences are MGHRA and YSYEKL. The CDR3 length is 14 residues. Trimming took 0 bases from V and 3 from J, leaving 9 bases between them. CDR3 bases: TGCGCCAGCAGCCAAGAACCATTAGACTACGAGCAGTACTTC. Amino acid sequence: CASSQEPLDYEQYF.